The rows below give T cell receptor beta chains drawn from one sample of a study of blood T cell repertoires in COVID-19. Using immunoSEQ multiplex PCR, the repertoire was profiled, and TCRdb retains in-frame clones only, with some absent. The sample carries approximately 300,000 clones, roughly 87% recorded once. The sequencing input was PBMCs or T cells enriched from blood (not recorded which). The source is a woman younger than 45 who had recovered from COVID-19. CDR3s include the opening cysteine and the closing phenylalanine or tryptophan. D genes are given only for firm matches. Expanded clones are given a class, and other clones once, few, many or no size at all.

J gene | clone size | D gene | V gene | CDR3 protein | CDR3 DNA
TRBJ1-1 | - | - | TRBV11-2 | CASSLEGVMNTEAFF | TGTGCCAGCAGCTTGGAGGGAGTGATGAACACTGAAGCTTTCTTT
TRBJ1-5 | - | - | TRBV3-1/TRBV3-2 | CASSQGQYQPQHF | TGTGCCAGCAGCCAAGGGCAGTATCAGCCCCAGCATTTT
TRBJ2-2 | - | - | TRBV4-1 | CASSPGTFTGELFF | TGCGCCAGCAGCCCCGGGACTTTCACCGGGGAGCTGTTTTTT
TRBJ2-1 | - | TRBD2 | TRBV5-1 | CASSYRAGGNEQFF | TGCGCCAGCAGCTACCGAGCGGGGGGGAATGAGCAGTTCTTC
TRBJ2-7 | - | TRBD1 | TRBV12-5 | CASFNPSGGSEQYF | TGTGCTTCCTTCAACCCCTCAGGGGGCTCCGAGCAGTACTTC
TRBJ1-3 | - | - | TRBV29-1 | CSVVPSSGNTIYF | TGCAGCGTTGTTCCCAGCTCTGGAAACACCATATATTTT
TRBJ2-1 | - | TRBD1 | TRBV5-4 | CASSPDRVLGNEQFF | TGTGCCAGCAGCCCGGACAGGGTTCTTGGCAATGAGCAGTTCTTC
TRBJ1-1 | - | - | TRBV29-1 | CSVRGLEAFF | TGCAGCGTCCGCGGGCTAGAAGCTTTCTTT
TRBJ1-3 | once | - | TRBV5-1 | CASSLARPRSGNTIYF | TGCGCCAGCAGCTTGGCCCGACCCAGGTCTGGAAACACCATATATTTT
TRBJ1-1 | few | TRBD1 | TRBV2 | CATLPGQGIGGAEAFF | TGTGCCACCTTACCGGGACAGGGAATTGGCGGTGCTGAAGCTTTCTTT
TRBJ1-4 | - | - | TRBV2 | CASSVGTLNEKLFF | TGTGCCAGCAGCGTCGGGACATTAAATGAAAAACTGTTTTTT
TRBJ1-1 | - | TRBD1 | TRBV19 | CASSIDWTGLYTEAFF | TGTGCCAGTAGTATAGATTGGACAGGGTTGTACACTGAAGCTTTCTTT
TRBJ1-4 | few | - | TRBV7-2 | CASSSSNEKLFF | TGTGCCAGCAGCTCGAGTAATGAAAAACTGTTTTTT
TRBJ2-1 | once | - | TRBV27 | CASSSLTTGIRQDNEQFF | TGTGCCAGCAGTTCCCTCACCACAGGGATACGACAAGACAATGAGCAGTTCTTC
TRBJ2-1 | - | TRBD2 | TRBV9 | CASGRTSGGAREQFF | TGTGCCAGCGGGAGGACTAGCGGGGGGGCCCGAGAGCAGTTCTTC
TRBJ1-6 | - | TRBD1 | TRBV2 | CASSEGQGLSPLHF | TGTGCCAGCAGTGAAGGACAGGGACTTTCACCCCTCCACTTT
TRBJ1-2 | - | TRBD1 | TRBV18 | CASSPPGQKGYGYTF | TGTGCCAGCTCACCACCGGGACAGAAAGGCTATGGCTACACCTTC
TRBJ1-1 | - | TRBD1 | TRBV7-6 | CASSWTGGSTEAFF | TGTGCCAGCAGCTGGACAGGGGGGAGTACTGAAGCTTTCTTT
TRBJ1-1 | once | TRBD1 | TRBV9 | CASSVGGLQGAFF | TGTGCCAGCAGCGTAGGGGGCTTACAGGGGGCTTTCTTT
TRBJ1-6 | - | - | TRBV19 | CASSPGQGSPLHF | TGTGCCAGTAGTCCGGGACAAGGCTCACCCCTCCACTTT
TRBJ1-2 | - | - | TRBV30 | CAWKPKSHGYTF | TGTGCCTGGAAACCAAAGAGCCATGGCTACACCTTC
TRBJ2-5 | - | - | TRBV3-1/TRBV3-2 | CASSQEWGPGETQYF | TGTGCCAGCAGCCAGGAGTGGGGGCCGGGAGAGACCCAGTACTTC
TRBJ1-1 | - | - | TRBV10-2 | CASSYMNTEAFF | TGCGCCAGCAGTTACATGAACACTGAAGCTTTCTTT
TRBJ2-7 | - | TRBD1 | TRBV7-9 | CASSGTGGYEQYF | TGTGCCAGCAGCGGGACAGGGGGCTACGAGCAGTACTTC
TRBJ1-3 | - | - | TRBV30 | CAWSPQDRFMDTIYF | TGTGCCTGGAGCCCCCAGGATCGGTTTATGGACACCATATATTTT
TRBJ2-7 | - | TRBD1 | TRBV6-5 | CASRTRTGDEQYF | TGTGCCAGCAGAACTAGGACAGGGGACGAGCAGTACTTC
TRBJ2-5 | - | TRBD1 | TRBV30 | CACAGQGQQETQYF | TGTGCCTGCGCCGGACAGGGCCAGCAAGAGACCCAGTACTTC
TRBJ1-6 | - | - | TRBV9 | CASSLYRDNSPLHF | TGTGCCAGCAGCTTGTACAGGGATAATTCACCCCTCCACTTT
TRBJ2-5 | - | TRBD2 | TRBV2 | CASIGLAGGLQETQYF | TGTGCCAGCATAGGACTAGCGGGGGGTCTACAAGAGACCCAGTACTTC
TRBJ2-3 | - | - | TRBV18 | CASSRQLDPYTDTQYF | TGTGCCAGCTCACGACAGCTGGATCCCTACACAGATACGCAGTATTTT
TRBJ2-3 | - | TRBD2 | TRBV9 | CASKRTSDTDTQYF | TGTGCCAGCAAAAGGACTAGCGACACAGATACGCAGTATTTT
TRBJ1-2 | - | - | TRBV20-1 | CSASRGRDGYTF | TGCAGTGCTAGTAGGGGGAGGGATGGCTACACCTTC
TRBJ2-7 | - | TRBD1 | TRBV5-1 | CASSPRTGEIYEQYF | TGCGCCAGCAGTCCTAGGACAGGGGAGATCTACGAGCAGTACTTC
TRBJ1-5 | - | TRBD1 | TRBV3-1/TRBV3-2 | CASSRTGFGPQHF | TGTGCCAGCAGCCGGACAGGGTTTGGGCCCCAGCATTTT
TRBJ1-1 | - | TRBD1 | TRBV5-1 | CASSSLYAGQGGTEAFF | TGCGCCAGCAGCTCTCTGTACGCAGGACAGGGGGGGACTGAAGCTTTCTTT
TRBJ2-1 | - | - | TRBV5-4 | CASSPASTGNNEQFF | TGTGCCAGCAGCCCGGCAAGTACAGGGAACAATGAGCAGTTCTTC
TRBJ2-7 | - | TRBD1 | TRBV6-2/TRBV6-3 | CASSYLAGGYEQYF | TGTGCCAGCAGTTACCTGGCAGGGGGCTACGAGCAGTACTTC
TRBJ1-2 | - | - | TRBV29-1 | CSVDLGGTF | TGCAGCGTTGACCTGGGAGGGACCTTC
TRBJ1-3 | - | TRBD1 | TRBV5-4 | CASSLGGGGGNTIYF | TGTGCCAGCAGCTTAGGAGGGGGCGGTGGAAACACCATATATTTT
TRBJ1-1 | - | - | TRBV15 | CATSRDLSTEAFF | TGTGCCACCAGCAGAGACCTTTCCACTGAAGCTTTCTTT
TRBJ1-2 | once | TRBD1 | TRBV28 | CASSSTGGGYGYTF | TGTGCCAGCAGTTCTACAGGGGGAGGCTATGGCTACACCTTC
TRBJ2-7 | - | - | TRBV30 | CAWGNDRRASSYEQYF | TGTGCCTGGGGTAATGACAGGCGGGCAAGCTCCTACGAGCAGTACTTC
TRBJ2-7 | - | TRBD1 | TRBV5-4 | CASSLRDRGYEQYF | TGTGCCAGCAGCCTCCGGGACAGGGGCTACGAGCAGTACTTC
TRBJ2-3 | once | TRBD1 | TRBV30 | CAWVLDRGTDTQYF | TGTGCCTGGGTGCTGGACAGGGGCACAGATACGCAGTATTTT
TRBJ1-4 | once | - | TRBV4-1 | CASSQEGQEDEKLFF | TGCGCCAGCAGCCAAGAAGGGCAGGAGGATGAAAAACTGTTTTTT
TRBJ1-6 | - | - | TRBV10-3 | CAISEHDNSPLHF | TGTGCCATCAGTGAACACGATAATTCACCCCTCCACTTT
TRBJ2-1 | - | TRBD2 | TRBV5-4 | CASSLRTSGGSEQFF | TGTGCCAGCAGCTTGAGGACTAGCGGGGGTAGTGAGCAGTTCTTC
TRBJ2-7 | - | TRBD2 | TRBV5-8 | CASTLSGGHYEQYF | TGTGCCAGCACCCTCTCGGGGGGTCACTACGAGCAGTACTTC
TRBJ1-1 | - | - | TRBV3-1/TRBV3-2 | CASSQAGNTEAFF | TGTGCCAGCAGCCAAGCGGGGAACACTGAAGCTTTCTTT
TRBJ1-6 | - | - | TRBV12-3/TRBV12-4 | CASRQKAAPLHF | TGTGCCAGCAGGCAGAAGGCGGCACCCCTCCACTTT